This note documents a single T cell receptor beta chain sequence. The PCR made use of 60 Vbeta and 13 Jbeta primers. Repertoires were generated with immunoSEQ multiplex PCR, while TCRdb's copy carries only in-frame clones and drops some. The data contain about 160,000 clones, roughly two thirds of them seen just once; the ten biggest clones take up approximately 2.8%. This record belongs to a study of cytomegalovirus exposure and HLA in healthy donors. V shed 6 bases and J shed 5 bases, with 17 bases lying between them. Germline CDR1 SNHLY, CDR2 FYNNEI. The CDR3 has 14 amino acids. This receptor was taken from a young woman in good health and CMV-seronegative. The V and J genes are TRBV2 and TRBJ2-7; D perhaps matches TRBD2 (6 bases). Sequencing was done on a sample of PBMCs. The CDR3 sequence: CASRLFRESDEQYF. The CDR3 nucleotides are TGTGCCAGCAGACTGTTCCGGGAGTCCGACGAGCAGTACTTC.